This T cell receptor beta chain was sequenced during a study of blood T cells in healthy people across ages. About the research overall: Roughly one uniquely barcoded beta molecule per two T cells was captured.

V shed 2 bases, J shed 6 bases, and the junction held 8 bases outside the gene matches. CDR3 length equals 16 residues. The use of a sample-barcoded 5' primer and a J-beta primer mix characterized a second PCR of roughly 6 to 11 cycles. A single record per CDR3 protein comes from TCRdb applying MiXCR to the 5' RACE reads. Of nearly 1 million distinct CDR3 sequences in the sample, roughly half were seen once. V gene TRBV12-3 or TRBV12-4 combines with J gene TRBJ2-4, with 9 bases identical to TRBD2. The sample was blood. This receptor was taken from a woman aged 55-75 years in good health. The CDR3 sequence: CASSLMAGGPGNIQYF. The CDR3 DNA sequence: TGTGCCAGCAGTTTAATGGCGGGAGGGCCTGGAAACATTCAGTACTTC.